The entry that follows covers one TCR beta chain sequence. Trimming left V 2 bases short and J 7 bases short, with 11 bases between. This CDR3 region has 14 residues. TCRdb reprocessed the RT-PCR reads via MiXCR and lists one record per CDR3 protein. The data hold about 19,000 distinct CDR3 sequences, with approximately 70% observed a single time. The data were taken from a study of yellow fever vaccine responses in identical twins. The chain is built from TRBV12-3 or TRBV12-4 and TRBJ1-4; D is unresolved. The source was T cells from blood (PBMCs), unsorted or a sorted subset (not recorded which), collected before or after yellow fever vaccination (not recorded which). The source of this sequence is a woman in her late teens or twenties who received the yellow fever vaccine. Here the CDR3 reads CASSLKGFGEKLFF. CDR3 nucleotides: TGTGCCAGCAGTTTAAAAGGTTTCGGTGAAAAACTGTTTTTT.